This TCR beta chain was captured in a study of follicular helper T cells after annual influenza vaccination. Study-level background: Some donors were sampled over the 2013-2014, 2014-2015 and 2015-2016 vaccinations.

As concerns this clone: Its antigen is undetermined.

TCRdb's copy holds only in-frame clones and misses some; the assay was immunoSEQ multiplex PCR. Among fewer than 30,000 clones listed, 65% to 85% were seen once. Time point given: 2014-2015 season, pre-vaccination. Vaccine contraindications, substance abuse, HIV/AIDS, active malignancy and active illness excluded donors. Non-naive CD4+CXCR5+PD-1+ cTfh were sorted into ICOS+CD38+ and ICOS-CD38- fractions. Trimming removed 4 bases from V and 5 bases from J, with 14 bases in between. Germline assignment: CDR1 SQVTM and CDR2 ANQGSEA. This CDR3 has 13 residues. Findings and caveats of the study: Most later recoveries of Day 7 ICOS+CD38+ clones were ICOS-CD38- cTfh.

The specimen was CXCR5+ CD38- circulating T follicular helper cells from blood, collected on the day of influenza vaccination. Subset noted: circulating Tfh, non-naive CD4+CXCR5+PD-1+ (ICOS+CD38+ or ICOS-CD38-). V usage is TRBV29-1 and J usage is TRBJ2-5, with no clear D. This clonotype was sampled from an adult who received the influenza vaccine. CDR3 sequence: CSVGRAPMETQYF. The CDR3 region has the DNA TGCAGCGTTGGTCGAGCCCCGATGGAGACCCAGTACTTC.